This T cell receptor (beta chain) came from a study of OX40 agonist ivuxolimab in advanced cancers. V lost 4 bases, J lost 5 bases, and 13 bases lay in between. Per germline, CDR1 SGHRS and CDR2 YFSETQ. The CDR3 is 15 residues long. Repertoires were generated with immunoSEQ multiplex PCR, while TCRdb's copy carries only in-frame clones and drops some. The data show roughly 67,000 clones, with around 87% seen just once and roughly 4% held by the top ten. The material was CD4+ or CD8+ T cells sorted from blood, obtained in a trial of the OX40 agonist ivuxolimab. The V call is TRBV5-1, the J call TRBJ1-6; possibly TRBD1 for D (5 bases). The clonotype comes from an adult with an advanced solid tumor such as melanoma, head and neck, liver or kidney cancer. CDR3 amino acids: CASSPRDGDNSPLHF. The CDR3 coding sequence is TGCGCCAGCAGCCCCCGGGACGGGGATAATTCACCCCTCCACTTT.